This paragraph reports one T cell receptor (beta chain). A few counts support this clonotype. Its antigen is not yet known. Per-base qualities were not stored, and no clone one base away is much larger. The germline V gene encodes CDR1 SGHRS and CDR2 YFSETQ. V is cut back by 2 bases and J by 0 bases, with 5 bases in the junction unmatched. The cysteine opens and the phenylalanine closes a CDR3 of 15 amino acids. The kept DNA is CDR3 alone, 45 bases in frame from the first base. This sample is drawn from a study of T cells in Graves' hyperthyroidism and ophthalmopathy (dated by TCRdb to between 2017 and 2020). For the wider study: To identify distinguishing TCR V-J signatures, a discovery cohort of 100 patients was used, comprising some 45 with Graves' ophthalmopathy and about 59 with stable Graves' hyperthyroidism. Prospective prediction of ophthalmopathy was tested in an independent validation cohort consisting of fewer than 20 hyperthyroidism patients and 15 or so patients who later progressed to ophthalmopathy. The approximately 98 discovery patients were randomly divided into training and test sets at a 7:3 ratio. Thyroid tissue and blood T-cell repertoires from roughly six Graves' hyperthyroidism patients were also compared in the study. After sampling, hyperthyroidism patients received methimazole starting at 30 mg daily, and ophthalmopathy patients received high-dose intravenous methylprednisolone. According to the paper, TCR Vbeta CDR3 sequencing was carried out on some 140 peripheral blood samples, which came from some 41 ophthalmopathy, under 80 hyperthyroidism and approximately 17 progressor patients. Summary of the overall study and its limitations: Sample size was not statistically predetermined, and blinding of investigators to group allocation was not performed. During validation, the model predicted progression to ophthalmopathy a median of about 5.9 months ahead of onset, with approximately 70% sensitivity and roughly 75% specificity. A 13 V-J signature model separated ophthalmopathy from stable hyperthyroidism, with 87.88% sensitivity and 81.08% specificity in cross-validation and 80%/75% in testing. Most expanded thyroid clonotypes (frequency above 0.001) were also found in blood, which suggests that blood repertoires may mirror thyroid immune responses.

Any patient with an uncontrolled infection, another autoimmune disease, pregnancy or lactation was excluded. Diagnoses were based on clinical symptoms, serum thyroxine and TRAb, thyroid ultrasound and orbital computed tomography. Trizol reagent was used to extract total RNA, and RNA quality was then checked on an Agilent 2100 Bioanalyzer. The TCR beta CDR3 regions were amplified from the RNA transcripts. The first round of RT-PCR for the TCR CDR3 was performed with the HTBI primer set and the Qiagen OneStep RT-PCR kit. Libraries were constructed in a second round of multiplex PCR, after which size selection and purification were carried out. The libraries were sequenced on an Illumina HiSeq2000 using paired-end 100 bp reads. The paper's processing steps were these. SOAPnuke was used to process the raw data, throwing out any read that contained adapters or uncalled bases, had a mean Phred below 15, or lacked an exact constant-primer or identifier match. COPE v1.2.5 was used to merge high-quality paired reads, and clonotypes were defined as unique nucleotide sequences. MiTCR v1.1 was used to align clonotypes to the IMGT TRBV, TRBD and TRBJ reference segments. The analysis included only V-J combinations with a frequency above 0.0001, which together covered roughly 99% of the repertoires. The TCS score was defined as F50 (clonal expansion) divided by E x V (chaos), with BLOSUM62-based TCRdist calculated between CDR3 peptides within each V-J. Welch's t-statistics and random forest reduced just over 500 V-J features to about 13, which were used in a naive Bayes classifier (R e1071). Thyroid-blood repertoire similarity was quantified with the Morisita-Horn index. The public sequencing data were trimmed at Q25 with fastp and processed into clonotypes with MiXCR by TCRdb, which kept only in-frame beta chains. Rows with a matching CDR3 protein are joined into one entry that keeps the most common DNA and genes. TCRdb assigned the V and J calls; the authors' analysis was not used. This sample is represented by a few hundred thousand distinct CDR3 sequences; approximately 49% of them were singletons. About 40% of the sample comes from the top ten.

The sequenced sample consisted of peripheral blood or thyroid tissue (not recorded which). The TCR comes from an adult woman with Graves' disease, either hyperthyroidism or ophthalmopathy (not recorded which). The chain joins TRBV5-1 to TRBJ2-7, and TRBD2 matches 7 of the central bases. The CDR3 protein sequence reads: CASSFTRGVSYEQYF. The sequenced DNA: TGCGCCAGCAGCTTTACTCGGGGGGTCTCCTACGAGCAGTACTTC. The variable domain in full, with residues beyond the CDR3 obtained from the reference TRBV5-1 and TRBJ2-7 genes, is KAGVTQTPRYLIKTRGQQVTLSCSPISGHRSVSWYQQTPGQGLQFLFEYFSETQRNKGNFPGRFSGRQFSNSRSEMNVSTLELGDSALYLCASSFTRGVSYEQYFGPGTRLTVT.